This is a list of T cell receptor beta chains from one sample in a study of T cells in Graves' hyperthyroidism and ophthalmopathy. TCRdb reprocessed the multiplex PCR reads via MiXCR and lists one record per CDR3 protein. The table lists about 480,000 distinct CDR3 sequences, 13% to 15% of them singletons, with less than 20% in the top ten. The sequencing input was blood. The receptors originated from a woman aged 18 to 35 with Graves' hyperthyroidism. Both conserved end residues are trimmed from each CDR3.

j_gene | v_gene | len | CDR3aa
TRBJ2-1 | TRBV5-1 | 16 | ASSLELAGGRAYNEQF
TRBJ1-1 | TRBV11-2 | 14 | ASSLVGGGLNTEAF
TRBJ1-2 | TRBV28 | 12 | ASIQGGRDYGYT
TRBJ2-1 | TRBV19 | 13 | ASNIKLAGHNEQF
TRBJ2-5 | TRBV11-2 | 13 | ASSLYGGPEETQY
TRBJ2-1 | TRBV25-1 | 13 | ASSERAGRYNEQF
TRBJ1-1 | TRBV6-1 | 12 | ASRLTWSPTEAF
TRBJ2-4 | TRBV6-2/TRBV6-3 | 13 | ASMGRETAKNIQY
TRBJ2-5 | TRBV6-1 | 11 | ASSEQGRETQY
TRBJ2-5 | TRBV7-9 | 13 | ASSLGPQGTKTQY
TRBJ2-1 | TRBV6-1 | 12 | ASTQMEERQRGF
TRBJ2-3 | TRBV29-1 | 17 | SVRGGFTGGESVTDTQY
TRBJ1-4 | TRBV11-2 | 12 | ASSPGPPNEKLF
TRBJ2-2 | TRBV14 | 11 | ASSRGNSGELF
TRBJ2-5 | TRBV7-9 | 9 | ASGPEGTQY